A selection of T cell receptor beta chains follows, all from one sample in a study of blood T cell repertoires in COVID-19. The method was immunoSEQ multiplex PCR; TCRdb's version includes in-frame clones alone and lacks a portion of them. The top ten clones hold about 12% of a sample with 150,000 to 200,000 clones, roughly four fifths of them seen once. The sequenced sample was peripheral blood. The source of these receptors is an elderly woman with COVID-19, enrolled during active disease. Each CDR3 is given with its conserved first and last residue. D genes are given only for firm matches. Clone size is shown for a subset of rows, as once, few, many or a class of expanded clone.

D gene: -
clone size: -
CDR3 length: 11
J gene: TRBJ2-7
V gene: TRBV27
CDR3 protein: CASSDWYEQYF
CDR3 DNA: TGTGCCAGCAGTGACTGGTACGAGCAGTACTTC

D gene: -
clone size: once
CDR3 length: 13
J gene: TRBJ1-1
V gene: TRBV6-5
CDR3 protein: CASSYTRNTEAFF
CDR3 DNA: TGTGCCAGCAGTTATACACGGAACACTGAAGCTTTCTTT

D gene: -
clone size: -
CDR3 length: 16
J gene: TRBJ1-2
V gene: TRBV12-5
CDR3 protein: CASGLVFGYLSYGYTF
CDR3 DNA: TGTGCTAGTGGTTTGGTTTTCGGTTACCTCTCCTATGGCTACACCTTC

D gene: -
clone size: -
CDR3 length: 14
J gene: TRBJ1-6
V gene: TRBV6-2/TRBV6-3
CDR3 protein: CASSFGTGRTPLHF
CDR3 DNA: TGTGCCAGCAGTTTTGGAACAGGGAGAACACCCCTCCACTTT

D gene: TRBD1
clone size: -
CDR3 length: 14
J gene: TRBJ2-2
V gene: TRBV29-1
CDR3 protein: CSVEGTANTGELFF
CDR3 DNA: TGCAGCGTCGAAGGGACAGCAAACACCGGGGAGCTGTTTTTT

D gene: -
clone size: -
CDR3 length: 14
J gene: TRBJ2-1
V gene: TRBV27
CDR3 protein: CASSFGTTYNEQFF
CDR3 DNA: TGTGCCAGCAGTTTTGGGACAACCTACAATGAGCAGTTCTTC

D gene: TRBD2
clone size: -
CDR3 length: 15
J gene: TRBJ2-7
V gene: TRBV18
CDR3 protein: CASSPPIAGVYEQYF
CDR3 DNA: TGTGCCAGCTCACCACCAATCGCGGGAGTATACGAGCAGTACTTC

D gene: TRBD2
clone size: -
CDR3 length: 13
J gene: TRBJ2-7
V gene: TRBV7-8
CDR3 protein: CASSPLADYEQYF
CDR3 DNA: TGTGCCAGCAGCCCACTAGCGGACTACGAGCAGTACTTC

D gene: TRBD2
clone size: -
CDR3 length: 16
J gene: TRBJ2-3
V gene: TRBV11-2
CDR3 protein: CASSSSLGGGADTQYF
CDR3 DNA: TGTGCCAGCAGCTCCTCCTTGGGCGGGGGGGCAGATACGCAGTATTTT

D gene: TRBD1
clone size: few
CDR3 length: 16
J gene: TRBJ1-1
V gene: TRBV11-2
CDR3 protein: CASSFGAGGMNTEAFF
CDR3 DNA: TGTGCCAGCAGCTTCGGGGCAGGGGGGATGAACACTGAAGCTTTCTTT

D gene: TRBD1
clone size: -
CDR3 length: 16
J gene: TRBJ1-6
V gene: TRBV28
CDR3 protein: CASSLWTGEGYSPLHF
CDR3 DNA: TGTGCCAGCAGTTTATGGACAGGGGAAGGTTATTCACCCCTCCACTTT

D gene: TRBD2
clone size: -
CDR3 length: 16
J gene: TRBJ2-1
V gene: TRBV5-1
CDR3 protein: CASSLDRLAGVDEQFF
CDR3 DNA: TGCGCCAGCAGCTTGGATAGACTAGCGGGAGTTGATGAGCAGTTCTTC

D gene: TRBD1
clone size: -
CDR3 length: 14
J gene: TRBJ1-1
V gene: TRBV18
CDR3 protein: CASSPGQGITEAFF
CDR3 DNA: TGTGCCAGCTCACCGGGACAGGGGATCACTGAAGCTTTCTTT

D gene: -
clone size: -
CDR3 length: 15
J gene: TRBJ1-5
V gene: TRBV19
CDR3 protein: CASSIDAGVRQPQHF
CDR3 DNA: TGTGCCAGTAGTATAGACGCAGGGGTGCGACAGCCCCAGCATTTT

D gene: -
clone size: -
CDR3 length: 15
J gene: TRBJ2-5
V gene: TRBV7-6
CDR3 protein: CASSSWTAYQETQYF
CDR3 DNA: TGTGCCAGCAGCTCCTGGACAGCCTACCAAGAGACCCAGTACTTC

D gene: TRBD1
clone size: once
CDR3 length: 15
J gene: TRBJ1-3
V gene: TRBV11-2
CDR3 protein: CASSPSRGQGNTIYF
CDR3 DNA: TGTGCCAGCAGCCCAAGTAGGGGGCAAGGAAACACCATATATTTT

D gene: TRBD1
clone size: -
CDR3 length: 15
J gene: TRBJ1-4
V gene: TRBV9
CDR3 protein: CASSDRGSANEKLFF
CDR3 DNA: TGTGCCAGCAGCGACAGGGGGTCGGCTAATGAAAAACTGTTTTTT